The clone carrying this T cell receptor beta chain was observed a few times. While infection was still active, Seattle patients were enrolled and then followed longitudinally. These data are taken from a study of blood T cell repertoires in COVID-19. The overall study: Both acute and convalescent COVID-19 samples were obtained from the United States, Italy and Spain. From T cells, B-cell-depleted T cells, or PBMCs came the material, which was cDNA or gDNA.

Per the original data handling: Reference gene primers were amplified, and this amplification served to estimate nucleated cell counts. The method was immunoSEQ multiplex PCR; TCRdb's version includes in-frame clones alone and lacks a portion of them. D and trimming were read from the DNA, whereas the V and J calls and clone size are those reported in that table. The sample records roughly 300,000 clones, 85% to 90% being singletons. The CDR3 totals 15 residues. Trimming took 0 bases from V and 3 from J, leaving 12 bases between them. The germline V gene encodes CDR1 SNHLY and CDR2 FYNNEI. The sample comprised peripheral blood. This sequence joins TRBV2 and TRBJ2-7; maybe TRBD1 (5 bases). This TCR came from a woman aged 25 to 39 with COVID-19, enrolled during active disease. In DNA form, the CDR3 reads TGTGCCAGCAGTGAAGCTCGACAGTTCAACTACGAGCAGTACTTC. It yields the protein CASSEARQFNYEQYF.